The clone carrying this T cell receptor (beta chain) has more than one count but fewer than ten. The antigen is unknown. Blood CD8+ and CD4+ T cells underwent high-throughput TCR beta sequencing. The data originate from a study of CD8 T cells in Susac syndrome. Study-wide points: As the study acknowledged, the number of individuals who were part of its TCR sequencing and HLA analysis was relatively small.

CDR3 length: 14 residues. Germline V gene sequence: CDR1 SQVTM, CDR2 ANQGSEA. V was shortened by 3 bases and J by 0 bases, with 10 bases between the two germline ends. RNA amounts of roughly 0.45 to 1 ug underwent reverse transcription with random hexamers. Amplification of TCR beta CDR3 across 54 Vbeta and 13 Jbeta was performed with immunoSEQ multiplex PCR. TCRdb re-called the immunoSEQ multiplex PCR reads with MiXCR, one entry per CDR3 protein. The sample has over 300,000 distinct CDR3 sequences; around 92% are singletons. This TCR derives from a human donor with multiple sclerosis. Sequenced material: CD4+ T cells from PBMCs. The V gene is TRBV29-1, the J gene TRBJ2-3; D unclear. The CDR3 DNA is TGCAGCGTTGATGAAGTCCGGAGCACAGATACGCAGTATTTT. Its protein is CSVDEVRSTDTQYF.